These 32 T cell receptor beta chains came from one sample sequenced in a study of T cell responses to AZD1222 COVID-19 vaccine. Here immunoSEQ multiplex PCR was the method, and the copy in TCRdb shows in-frame clones only, minus some. The sample carries more than 90,000 clones, 80% to 90% recorded once. This specimen was peripheral blood, taken 28 days after the second AZD1222 dose. The receptor source for this set is an adult who received the AZD1222 COVID-19 vaccine.

The chain uses TRBV12-3 or TRBV12-4 and TRBJ2-7, with 7 bases that match TRBD2. Trimming took 3 bases from V and 6 from J; bases not matched to a gene: 5. This CDR3 comprises 13 residues. The CDR3 coding sequence is TGTGCCAGCAGTTTGGCGGGAGCAGGCGAGCAGTACTTC. This sequence encodes CASSLAGAGEQYF.

The chain employs TRBV29-1 and TRBJ2-2, with D uncertain. Trimming pared 0 bases from V and 6 bases from J, leaving 14 bases between. The CDR3 runs 15 residues. The germline gives CDR1 SQVTM, CDR2 ANQGSEA. The CDR3 DNA is TGCAGCGTTGAAGATCCAGGCGTACCCGCCGGGGAGCTGTTTTTT. The encoded protein is CSVEDPGVPAGELFF.

The chain links TRBV15 to TRBJ2-5; unclear D gene. With 0 bases removed from V and 7 bases from J, the gap between germline ends came to 15 bases. Germline lookup yields CDR1 LNHNV and CDR2 YYDKDF (reference sequence). The CDR3 covers 15 residues. CDR3 in DNA: TGTGCCACCAGCAGAGATCTCCGGCTAGAAGGGACCCAGTACTTC. Translated: CATSRDLRLEGTQYF.

The chain combines TRBV28 with TRBJ2-5; TRBD2 matches 9 bases. This CDR3 region has 14 residues. The germline V gene has CDR1 MDHEN and CDR2 SYDVKM. Unmatched junction bases numbered 3, after V lost 7 bases and J lost 0 bases. CDR3 amino acids: CASTLAGNQETQYF. CDR3 sequence (DNA): TGTGCCAGCACCCTAGCGGGGAACCAAGAGACCCAGTACTTC.

The chain carries TRBV4-1 and TRBJ2-7; 9 nucleotides match TRBD2. The V segment lost 4 bases and the J segment 0 bases; nucleotides outside the gene matches: 7. CDR1 and CDR2 from the germline V gene are MGHRA and YSYEKL. CDR3 size: 16 residues. CDR3 DNA sequence: TGCGCCAGCAGCCGAACTAGCGGGCAAAGCTCCTACGAGCAGTACTTC. Translated: CASSRTSGQSSYEQYF.

V and J are TRBV11-3 and TRBJ1-2; tentatively, D is TRBD1 (6 bases). Trimming took 6 bases from V and 7 from J, leaving 18 bases between them. Germline V CDR1 and CDR2: SGHNT, YENEEA. The CDR3 consists of 14 residues. This CDR3 is CASSFGGAHGGYTF. The CDR3 DNA is TGTGCCAGCAGTTTTGGGGGGGCACACGGTGGCTACACCTTC.

The chain has TRBV29-1 and TRBJ1-1, with 7 bases lining up with TRBD1. V lost 6 bases and J lost 1; bases outside the gene matches: 2. The CDR3 runs 12 residues. Germline-derived CDR1 and CDR2 are SQVTM and ANQGSEA. CDR3 nucleotide sequence: TGCAGCGTCCGACAGGGGAACACTGAAGCTTTCTTT. Its translation is CSVRQGNTEAFF.

The chain recombines TRBV3-1 (or the pseudogene TRBV3-2) with TRBJ1-1; TRBD1 agrees at 7 bases. V gave up 5 bases and J gave up 1 base; unmatched junction bases: 10. Germline V gene lookup returns CDR1 LGHDT and CDR2 YNNKEL (reference sequence). This CDR3 has 16 residues. CDR3 loop: CASSSRDSLKNTEAFF. DNA for the CDR3: TGTGCCAGCAGCTCCCGGGACAGCCTTAAGAACACTGAAGCTTTCTTT.

This rearrangement joins TRBV30 to TRBJ1-2; maybe TRBD1 (5 bases). CDR3 length: 14 residues. Germline CDR1 GTSNPN, CDR2 SVGIG (reference sequence). V was trimmed by 4 bases and J by 2 bases, leaving 14 bases between them. CDR3 protein: CAWKGQGENYGYTF. CDR3 DNA: TGTGCCTGGAAAGGGCAGGGCGAAAACTATGGCTACACCTTC.

The genes are TRBV9 and TRBJ2-1; 14 nucleotides match TRBD2. The germline CDR1 and CDR2 sequences are SGDLS and YYNGEE. V was pared by 4 bases and J by 7 bases, with 4 bases of the junction left unmatched. The CDR3 contains 15 residues. The CDR3, as DNA: TGTGCCAGCAGCCTCCGACTAGCGGGAGGGAATGAGCAGTTCTTC. Translating it yields CASSLRLAGGNEQFF. The whole variable domain, remainder taken from reference TRBV9 and TRBJ2-1, is DSGVTQTPKHLITATGQRVTLRCSPRSGDLSVYWYQQSLDQGLQFLIQYYNGEERAKGNILERFSAQQFPDLHSELNLSSLELGDSALYFCASSLRLAGGNEQFFGPGTRLTVL.

The chain combines TRBV10-2 with TRBJ2-7, with 7 nucleotides matching TRBD2. The V gene's germline CDR1 is WSHSY and CDR2 SAAADI. V gave up 6 bases and J gave up 9 bases; unmatched junction bases: 8. The length of the CDR3 is 12 residues. The CDR3 loop reads CASRSGPGGQYF. The CDR3 DNA follows: TGCGCCAGCAGGAGCGGGCCGGGAGGGCAGTACTTC.

This chain joins TRBV11-3 and TRBJ1-1; D is unresolved. The CDR3 extends over 12 amino acids. The germline gives CDR1 SGHNT, CDR2 YENEEA. V was cut by 5 bases and J by 8 bases, with 12 bases left in between. CDR3 coding DNA: TGTGCCAGCAGCCCTACTGACCCGGAAGCTTTCTTT. It specifies CASSPTDPEAFF.

The V call is TRBV19, the J call TRBJ1-2; 7 bases are a match to TRBD1. Unmatched junction bases numbered 8, after V lost 3 bases and J lost 7 bases. Germline CDR1 is LNHDA and CDR2 is SQIVND (reference sequence). CDR3 length: 14 residues. CDR3 amino acids: CASSIAEGAGGYTF. For the CDR3, the DNA is TGTGCCAGTAGTATCGCGGAGGGGGCAGGTGGCTACACCTTC. Looking up the rest from reference TRBV19 and TRBJ1-2 gives the full variable domain: DGGITQSPKYLFRKEGQNVTLSCEQNLNHDAMYWYRQDPGQGLRLIYYSQIVNDFQKGDIAEGYSVSREKKESFPLTVTSAQKNPTAFYLCASSIAEGAGGYTFGSGTRLTVV.

The gene calls are TRBV7-9 and TRBJ2-5, with D possibly matching TRBD1 (6 bases). CDR3 length: 15 amino acids. Germline-derived CDR1 and CDR2 are SEHNR and FQNEAQ (reference sequence). Between the trimmed V and J ends, which lost 2 bases and 1 base, there was a span of 11 bases. In DNA, the CDR3 is TGTGCCAGCAGCTTATTGACAGGACGCCAAGAGACCCAGTACTTC. This sequence encodes CASSLLTGRQETQYF. Based on the CDR3 plus reference TRBV7-9 and TRBJ2-5, the full variable domain is DTGVSQNPRHKITKRGQNVTFRCDPISEHNRLYWYRQTLGQGPEFLTYFQNEAQLEKSRLLSDRFSAERPKGSFSTLEIQRTEQGDSAMYLCASSLLTGRQETQYFGPGTRLLVL.

The rearrangement uses TRBV7-9 and TRBJ1-2; a weak D match, TRBD1 (5 bases). This CDR3 is 12 amino acids long. Germline V gene lookup returns CDR1 SEHNR and CDR2 FQNEAQ (reference sequence). V dropped 2 bases and J dropped 5 bases, with 6 bases sitting between them. The CDR3 loop is CASSLRGYGYTF. The CDR3 DNA is TGTGCCAGCAGCTTAAGGGGTTATGGCTACACCTTC.

This rearrangement joins TRBV2 to TRBJ2-5; TRBD1 matches 10 bases. This CDR3 comprises 14 residues. Germline V gene data show CDR1 as SNHLY and CDR2 as FYNNEI. V lost 7 bases, J lost 5 bases, and 7 bases stayed unmatched. The CDR3 loop reads CASTRDRGRETQYF. The DNA for the CDR3 is TGTGCCAGCACCCGGGACAGGGGACGGGAGACCCAGTACTTC.

As regards this clone: Other DNA sequences in the sample encode the same CDR3. V and J are TRBV7-8 and TRBJ2-7; 8 bases agree with TRBD1. V shed 5 bases and J 3 bases; nucleotides not matched to a gene: 3. Germline assignment: CDR1 SGHVS and CDR2 FQNEAQ. The CDR3 contains 13 residues. The CDR3 loop reads CASSPDRGYEQYF. The CDR3 DNA sequence: TGTGCCAGCAGCCCCGACAGGGGCTACGAGCAGTACTTC. The variable domain in full, with the rest retrieved from reference TRBV7-8 and TRBJ2-7, is GAGVSQSPRYKVAKRGQDVALRCDPISGHVSLFWYQQALGQGPEFLTYFQNEAQLDKSGLPSDRFFAERPEGSVSTLKIQRTQQEDSAVYLCASSPDRGYEQYFGPGTRLTVT.

The chain is built from TRBV24-1 and TRBJ2-7; 7 bases agree with TRBD2. Germline lookup yields CDR1 KGHDR and CDR2 SFDVKD. The CDR3 spans 17 residues. V lost 3 bases to trimming and J lost 3 bases; unmatched junction nucleotides: 13. Here the CDR3 reads CATSDTKRDSPNYEQYF. The CDR3 nucleotides read TGTGCCACCAGTGATACCAAGCGGGATAGCCCCAACTACGAGCAGTACTTC.

This clone occurred once. The chain carries TRBV12-3 or TRBV12-4 and TRBJ2-5; TRBD1 agrees at 7 bases. V was clipped by 7 bases and J by 4 bases; unmatched bases: 6. The CDR3 covers 13 residues. The CDR3 sequence: CASTKGGLETQYF. For the CDR3, the DNA is TGTGCCAGCACCAAAGGGGGCCTAGAGACCCAGTACTTC.

The CDR3 protein is CASTQANTEAFF. In DNA, the CDR3 is TGTGCCAGTACCCAGGCGAACACTGAAGCTTTCTTT. The chain joins TRBV6-6 to TRBJ1-1; D call uncertain. Trimming stripped 9 bases from V and 1 base from J, with 9 bases between. Germline V gene lookup returns CDR1 MNHNY and CDR2 SVGAGI (reference sequence). The CDR3 length is 12 residues.

J is TRBJ1-1 and V is TRBV30; TRBD1 aligns across 8 bases. The V gene's germline CDR1 is GTSNPN and CDR2 SVGIG (reference sequence). CDR3 length equals 12 residues. Trimming removed 7 bases from V and 2 bases from J; junction bases left unmatched: 3. CDR3 sequence: CASDRDNTEAFF. The CDR3 DNA reads TGTGCCTCGGACAGGGATAACACTGAAGCTTTCTTT. The whole variable domain, remainder taken from reference TRBV30 and TRBJ1-1, is SQTIHQWPATLVQPVGSPLSLECTVEGTSNPNLYWYRQAAGRGLQLLFYSVGIGQISSEVPQNLSASRPQDRQFILSSKKLLLSDSGFYLCASDRDNTEAFFGQGTRLTVV.

This clone was recorded a few times. The chain combines TRBV3-1 (or the pseudogene TRBV3-2) with TRBJ1-1; no reliable D call. V gave up 3 bases and J gave up 5 bases, with 7 bases separating them. CDR3 length: 12 amino acids. CDR1 and CDR2 (germline): LGHDT, YNNKEL (reference sequence). The CDR3 region has the DNA TGTGCCAGCAGCCAGTCCGGGACTGAAGCTTTCTTT. It specifies CASSQSGTEAFF.

A single count supports this clone. The chain couples TRBV2 to TRBJ2-3; TRBD2 aligns across 7 bases. Germline V gene data show CDR1 as SNHLY and CDR2 as FYNNEI. The CDR3 has 14 residues. V lost 7 bases to trimming and J lost 3 bases; unmatched junction nucleotides: 7. CDR3 nucleotide sequence: TGTGCCAGCATCAGACTAGCCGGAACAGATACGCAGTATTTT. Translated: CASIRLAGTDTQYF.

This chain connects TRBV19 to TRBJ2-1; D is undetermined. Trimming removed 4 bases at V and 3 bases at J, with 1 base between. CDR3 length: 11 amino acids. Germline CDR1 and CDR2: LNHDA and SQIVND (reference sequence). CDR3 region: CASSNYNEQFF. CDR3 nucleotides: TGTGCCAGTAGTAACTACAATGAGCAGTTCTTC.

The chain has TRBV10-3 and TRBJ2-5, with D maybe TRBD1 (8 bases). The CDR3 length is 14 residues. Germline V lookup: CDR1 ENHRY, CDR2 SYGVKD. The V end lost 4 bases, the J end lost 4 bases, and 13 bases lay between the germline ends. CDR3 sequence reads: CAISAGGGGETQYF. The CDR3 nucleotides read TGTGCCATCAGTGCAGGGGGCGGGGGAGAGACCCAGTACTTC.

V usage is TRBV5-1 and J usage is TRBJ1-3; TRBD1 aligns across 9 bases. Germline V gene sequence: CDR1 SGHRS, CDR2 YFSETQ. J was trimmed by 8 bases and V by 4 bases; bases with no gene match: 10. The CDR3 runs to 15 residues. CDR3 region: CASSHQGQGADTIYF. The CDR3 DNA reads TGCGCCAGCAGCCACCAGGGACAGGGAGCAGACACCATATATTTT. Drawing the rest from reference TRBV5-1 and TRBJ1-3, the complete variable domain is KAGVTQTPRYLIKTRGQQVTLSCSPISGHRSVSWYQQTPGQGLQFLFEYFSETQRNKGNFPGRFSGRQFSNSRSEMNVSTLELGDSALYLCASSHQGQGADTIYFGEGSWLTVV.

This clone showed up just a few times. This sequence joins TRBV5-1 and TRBJ1-1; no definite D call. Germline CDR1 and CDR2: SGHRS and YFSETQ. Trimming cost V 2 bases and J 5 bases, with 10 bases left between them. There are 13 residues in the CDR3. The CDR3 DNA is TGCGCCAGCAGCTTCCAAGGTGAAACTGAAGCTTTCTTT. Protein: CASSFQGETEAFF.

The chain uses TRBV5-1 and TRBJ2-1, with 10 bases identical to TRBD2. The length of the CDR3 is 18 residues. V lost 0 bases and J lost 13; bases outside the gene matches: 19. The germline V gene has CDR1 SGHRS and CDR2 YFSETQ. This CDR3 reads CASSLGLSGTSVLGGQFF. CDR3 coding DNA: TGCGCCAGCAGCTTGGGGCTTTCCGGGACTAGCGTTTTAGGGGGCCAGTTCTTC.

Regarding this clone: Other DNA sequences within the sample encode an identical CDR3. The chain employs TRBV28 and TRBJ2-3; 7 positions agree with TRBD2. Looked up from germline, CDR1 is MDHEN and CDR2 is SYDVKM. The V segment lost 5 bases and the J segment 0 bases; nucleotides outside the gene matches: 2. The CDR3 contains 14 residues. In nucleotides, the CDR3 is TGTGCCAGCAGTAGCGGGACTAGCACAGATACGCAGTATTTT. Translation gives CASSSGTSTDTQYF. Complete variable domain (other parts from reference TRBV28 and TRBJ2-3): DVKVTQSSRYLVKRTGEKVFLECVQDMDHENMFWYRQDPGLGLRLIYFSYDVKMKEKGDIPEGYSVSREKKERFSLILESASTNQTSMYLCASSSGTSTDTQYFGPGTRLTVL.

V is TRBV5-1 and J is TRBJ2-3; 7 nucleotides line up with TRBD1. V lost 4 bases to trimming and J lost 0 bases; unmatched junction nucleotides: 5. Germline lookup yields CDR1 SGHRS and CDR2 YFSETQ. CDR3 size: 15 residues. CDR3 DNA sequence: TGCGCCAGCAGCCAGAGACAGGGAAGCACAGATACGCAGTATTTT. It is translated as CASSQRQGSTDTQYF.

J is TRBJ2-3 and V is TRBV27; no clear D. The germline gives CDR1 MNHEY, CDR2 SMNVEV (reference sequence). CDR3 length: 14 amino acids. The V end lost 3 bases, the J end lost 4 bases, and 11 bases lay between the germline ends. CDR3 loop: CASSFLGVSDTQYF. The DNA for the CDR3 is TGTGCCAGCAGTTTTCTCGGAGTCTCAGATACGCAGTATTTT.

V is TRBV6-1 and J is TRBJ2-7; weak D call: TRBD2 (5 bases). Germline CDR1 is MNHNS and CDR2 is SASEGT. V lost 3 bases and J 9 bases, leaving 12 bases between the germline ends. This CDR3 has 12 amino acids. CDR3 coding DNA: TGTGCCAGCAGTGAGTCGGGATTGTTGCAGTACTTC. Its translation: CASSESGLLQYF.